This TCR beta chain stems from a study of blood T cell repertoires in COVID-19. With respect to this clone: At one end, the junction sequence differs from germline, possibly due to a read error.

Clones were read by immunoSEQ multiplex PCR, and TCRdb kept only the in-frame ones, dropping some. The data contain approximately 490,000 clones, 70% to 90% of them seen just once; the ten biggest clones take up under 9.5%. Germline V gene data show CDR1 as MGHRA and CDR2 as YSYEKL. This CDR3 is 15 amino acids long. This sequence originates from a woman aged 60-75 years who had recovered from COVID-19. The J gene is TRBJ2-7, the V gene TRBV4-1, with TRBD1 identical over 7 bases. The specimen sequenced was PBMCs or T cells enriched from blood (not recorded which). The CDR3 is CASSQDRDRTYEQYF. The CDR3 nucleotides are TGCGCCAGCAGTCAAGACCGGGACAGAACCTACGAGCAGTACTTC.